One and the same sample provided the 8 T cell receptor beta chains below, sequenced in a study of tumor-infiltrating lymphocytes in primary liver carcinoma. The researchers produced TCR beta cDNA from 500 ng total RNA with a constant-region primer. Three nested multiplex PCR rounds of slightly modified ARM-PCR generated TCR beta libraries. Use of TRBV1-TRBV30 forward primers with a C-beta reverse primer characterized the first two PCR rounds, which lasted about 9 cycles each. Via MiXCR, TCRdb re-called the multiplex PCR reads, giving one row per CDR3 protein. Of around 71,000 distinct CDR3 sequences in the sample, 71% were seen once. Unsorted bulk tissue (20-30 mg) underwent RNA and DNA co-extraction. The sequenced sample consisted of liver tumor tissue from sampling region 4. The subset denotes: tumor region T4, right-lateral pole. These receptor sequences come from an older woman with primary liver carcinoma and hepatitis B virus infection.

With regard to this clonotype: A much larger clone is a single base away; this may be a read error. V gene TRBV10-2 combines with J gene TRBJ2-7; D is possibly TRBD1 (6 bases). CDR3 length: 15 residues. CDR1 and CDR2 (germline): WSHSY, SAAADI. Trimming shortened V by 6 bases and J by 4 bases, and 19 bases separated the two germline ends. CDR3 region: CASRPRGDILYEQYF. The CDR3 DNA follows: TGCGCCAGCAGACCCCGTGGGGACATTCTGTACGAGCAGTACTTC.

As for this clonotype: One end of the junction fails to match germline, which may point to a read error. The chain is built from TRBV12-3 or TRBV12-4 and TRBJ1-5; D is unclear. This CDR3 spans 13 amino acids. The CDR3 region has the DNA TGTGTCAGCAGTCCCATTGGACGGCAGCCCCAGCATTTT. Translation gives CVSSPIGRQPQHF.

Remarks on this clonotype: A read error may explain this, as a much larger clone is one base away. The chain is built from TRBV28 and TRBJ2-7; TRBD1 aligns across 8 bases. The germline V gene has CDR1 MDHEN and CDR2 SYDVKM. The CDR3 runs to 16 residues. The CDR3 region has the DNA TGTGTCAGCAGTCCCCCCCCCGGGACAGGTAGAGACGAGCAGTACTTC. It codes for CVSSPPPGTGRDEQYF.

The rearrangement uses TRBV11-3 and TRBJ2-1, with D possibly TRBD2 on 5 matching bases. V was trimmed by 7 bases and J by 12 bases, leaving 25 bases between them. The CDR3 runs 15 residues. The V gene's germline CDR1 is SGHNT and CDR2 YENEEA. The CDR3 bases are TGTGCCAGCACCTTGGCAGCGGCTGTCCGGGGTGTGCAGTTCTTC. Amino acid sequence: CASTLAAAVRGVQFF.

This rearrangement joins TRBV7-6 to TRBJ2-7; 9 nucleotides agree with TRBD1. CDR1 is SGHVS and CDR2 is FNYEAQ in the germline V gene. The CDR3 is 15 amino acids. V shed 0 bases and J 2 bases; nucleotides not matched to a gene: 2. CDR3 sequence (DNA): TGTGCCAGCAGCTTAGCCGGGACAGGGACCTACGAGCAGTACTTC. Protein product: CASSLAGTGTYEQYF.

The CDR3 protein is CASSLGLAGDCNEQFF. DNA of the CDR3: TGTGCCAGCAGCCTCGGGCTAGCGGGTGATTGCAATGAGCAGTTCTTC. The chain joins TRBV11-2 to TRBJ2-1, with 8 bases that match TRBD2. The CDR3 extends over 16 amino acids. Germline V gene data show CDR1 as SGHAT and CDR2 as FQNNGV. V was clipped by 5 bases and J by 6 bases; unmatched bases: 12.

The chain employs TRBV10-2 and TRBJ2-5; D gene ambiguous. This CDR3 contains 13 residues. Germline V gene data show CDR1 as WSHSY and CDR2 as SAAADI. V was shortened by 8 bases and J by 2 bases, with 12 bases between the two germline ends. This CDR3 reads CASRLGVQETQYF. For the CDR3, the DNA is TGCGCCAGCCGCCTTGGCGTGCAAGAGACCCAGTACTTC.

Remarks on this clonotype: An end of the junction does not agree with germline; a read error may underlie this. The chain is built from TRBV28 and TRBJ2-3, with D perhaps matching TRBD1 (5 bases). The CDR3 is 13 amino acids. Germline CDR1 is MDHEN and CDR2 is SYDVKM. The CDR3 spells CACSWGSADTQYF. The CDR3 nucleotides read TGTGCCTGCAGTTGGGGCAGCGCAGATACGCAGTATTTT.